The 27 T cell receptor beta chains below all came from one sample that was sequenced in a study of response to subunit inactivated influenza vaccine. MiXCR, run by TCRdb on the RT-PCR reads, gives a single entry per CDR3 protein. The sample includes 500,000 to 600,000 distinct CDR3 sequences, 12% to 15% seen only once; the top ten take roughly 11%. The sample here was PBMCs from blood, taken 11 to 12 days after vaccination. These receptors were taken from a man over 45 who received an inactivated influenza vaccine.

This clonotype was counted between two and nine times. This sequence joins TRBV6-2 or TRBV6-3 and TRBJ2-3; D perhaps matches TRBD2 (5 bases). V was clipped by 4 bases and J by 3 bases, with 17 bases between them. The CDR3 totals 16 residues. Germline CDR1 and CDR2: MNHEY and SVGEGT. In DNA form, the CDR3 reads TGTGCCAGCAGTTCGGGGATCTTGTTCCGGACAGATACGCAGTATTTT. Its protein is CASSSGILFRTDTQYF.

This clonotype has just a few counts. The chain recombines TRBV9 with TRBJ1-1; TRBD1 is a possible D gene (6 bases). The CDR3 runs 15 residues. Germline lookup yields CDR1 SGDLS and CDR2 YYNGEE. The ends were cut back, 0 bases at V and 1 base at J, with 10 bases in the middle. CDR3 region: CASSVEGGSNTEAFF. The CDR3 nucleotides are TGTGCCAGCAGCGTAGAAGGGGGATCGAACACTGAAGCTTTCTTT.

Comments on this clonotype: An end of the junction does not agree with germline; a read error may underlie this. The genes are TRBV11-2 and TRBJ2-4; 7 bases match TRBD1. This CDR3 region has 14 residues. CDR1 is SGHAT, CDR2 FQNNGV, per germline. The CDR3 reads CASSLDDRVYIQYF. The DNA for the CDR3 is TGTGCCAGCAGCCTAGATGACAGGGTGTACATTCAGTACTTC. Full variable domain (remainder filled in from reference TRBV11-2 and TRBJ2-4): EAGVAQSPRYKIIEKRQSVAFWCNPISGHATLYWYQQILGQGPKLLIQFQNNGVVDDSQLPKDRFSAERLKGVDSTLKIQPAKLEDSAVYLCASSLDDRVYIQYFGAGTRLSVL.

The chain couples TRBV7-3 to TRBJ2-5, with a possible D match to TRBD2 (5 bases). CDR3 length: 15 amino acids. CDR1 is SGHTA and CDR2 is FQGTGA in the germline V gene. Trimming left V 5 bases short and J 3 bases short, with 16 bases between. The CDR3 bases are TGTGCCAGCAGCAAGCAACCGGGGATCAAAGAGACCCAGTACTTC. Translating it yields CASSKQPGIKETQYF.

This clonotype appeared a few times. V gene TRBV20-1 combines with J gene TRBJ2-1; TRBD2 might be the D (6 bases). Deletions cut 3 bases from V and 9 bases from J, with 15 bases between. The CDR3 loop spans 13 amino acids. Germline assignment: CDR1 DFQATT and CDR2 SNEGSKA (reference sequence). The CDR3 loop reads CSASLWREAEQFF. In DNA, the CDR3 is TGCAGTGCTAGCCTATGGAGGGAGGCTGAGCAGTTCTTC.

This clonotype occurred a few times. The chain combines TRBV7-9 with TRBJ2-5; D is ambiguous. Germline CDR1 and CDR2: SEHNR and FQNEAQ (reference sequence). This CDR3 spans 17 amino acids. Trimming took 5 bases from V and 1 from J, leaving 20 bases between them. CDR3 sequence reads: CASSPQLAAVVQETQYF. DNA for the CDR3: TGTGCCAGCAGCCCCCAATTAGCAGCAGTGGTCCAAGAGACCCAGTACTTC.

This clonotype was seen a handful of times. V gene TRBV28 combines with J gene TRBJ1-3, with D hard to call. The CDR3 length is 14 residues. CDR1 is MDHEN and CDR2 is SYDVKM in the germline V gene. Trimming shortened V by 6 bases and J by 5 bases, and 14 bases separated the two germline ends. The CDR3 loop reads CASSPQFARNTIYF. The CDR3 nucleotides are TGTGCCAGCAGCCCCCAGTTCGCTCGAAACACCATATATTTT. The full variable domain, in which reference TRBV28 and TRBJ1-3 provide the parts outside the CDR3, is DVKVTQSSRYLVKRTGEKVFLECVQDMDHENMFWYRQDPGLGLRLIYFSYDVKMKEKGDIPEGYSVSREKKERFSLILESASTNQTSMYLCASSPQFARNTIYFGEGSWLTVV.

This clonotype turned up a few times. The CDR3 region is CASSYSTGWLLFF. CDR3 bases: TGTGCCAGCAGTTACTCTACAGGATGGCTACTGTTTTTT. The chain joins TRBV6-5 to TRBJ1-4; D might be TRBD1 (5 bases). Germline V CDR1 and CDR2: MNHEY, SVGAGI. The CDR3 consists of 13 residues. Trimming removed 0 bases from V and 13 bases from J, with 12 bases in between.

The chain carries TRBV7-6 and TRBJ2-5, with D maybe TRBD1 (6 bases). CDR3 size: 14 residues. CDR1 is SGHVS, CDR2 FNYEAQ, per germline. V was cut by 2 bases and J by 1 base, with 8 bases left in between. The CDR3: CASSLIRGQETQYF. As DNA, the CDR3 is TGTGCCAGCAGCTTAATCAGGGGCCAAGAGACCCAGTACTTC.

The chain uses TRBV7-2 and TRBJ1-6; 7 nucleotides align to TRBD1. The J segment lost 5 bases and the V segment lost 6 bases, leaving 7 bases of the junction unmatched. The germline CDR1 and CDR2 sequences are SGHTA and FQGNSA. The CDR3 loop spans 15 amino acids. CDR3 region: CASRETGQNNSPLHF. For the CDR3, the DNA is TGTGCCAGCAGAGAAACGGGACAGAATAATTCACCCCTCCACTTT.

This clonotype was counted between two and nine times. The gene calls are TRBV28 and TRBJ2-1, with TRBD2 matching over 10 bases. The CDR3 sequence is 17 residues long. Looked up from germline, CDR1 is MDHEN and CDR2 is SYDVKM. J gave up 4 bases and V 5 bases, and 11 bases lay outside the gene matches. The CDR3 sequence: CASSPQGLAAPYNEQFF. In DNA, the CDR3 is TGTGCCAGCAGTCCCCAAGGACTAGCGGCCCCTTACAATGAGCAGTTCTTC.

The V call is TRBV20-1, the J call TRBJ2-2; 8 bases fit TRBD2. CDR1 is DFQATT, CDR2 SNEGSKA, per germline (reference sequence). The J segment lost 4 bases and the V segment lost 0 bases, leaving 4 bases of the junction unmatched. The CDR3 sequence is 15 residues long. The CDR3 region has the DNA TGCAGTGCTAGAGATCTCGGGAGGGGCACCGGGGAGCTGTTTTTT. Its translation: CSARDLGRGTGELFF.

V is TRBV6-5 and J is TRBJ2-1, with 11 positions matching TRBD2. Germline CDR1 and CDR2: MNHEY and SVGAGI. The V gene end was trimmed by 1 base and the J gene end by 7 bases; junction bases not matched to a gene: 6. The CDR3 extends over 16 amino acids. The CDR3 coding sequence is TGTGCCAGCAGTTACTATGGACTAGCGGGCCCAAATGAGCAGTTCTTC. It translates to CASSYYGLAGPNEQFF.

This chain links TRBV5-4 with TRBJ1-1; D remains ambiguous. CDR1 is SGHNT, CDR2 YYREEE, per germline (reference sequence). The V end was cut by 5 bases, the J end by 4 bases, with 18 bases between. CDR3 size: 15 residues. CDR3 loop: CASREQVGLGTEAFF. The CDR3 region has the DNA TGTGCCAGCAGGGAGCAGGTGGGTTTGGGCACTGAAGCTTTCTTT. The variable domain in full, with the rest retrieved from reference TRBV5-4 and TRBJ1-1, is ETGVTQSPTHLIKTRGQQVTLRCSSQSGHNTVSWYQQALGQGPQFIFQYYREEENGRGNFPPRFSGLQFPNYSSELNVNALELDDSALYLCASREQVGLGTEAFFGQGTRLTVV.

This clonotype was picked up a small number of times. The V gene is TRBV4-3, the J gene TRBJ1-1; no clear D gene. Per germline, CDR1 LGHNA and CDR2 YSLEER. V was pared by 1 base and J by 0 bases, with 12 bases between. This CDR3 has 16 residues. CDR3 in amino acids: CASSQVRGGMNTEAFF. The CDR3 region has the DNA TGCGCCAGCAGCCAAGTTCGGGGAGGGATGAACACTGAAGCTTTCTTT.

The chain couples TRBV7-3 to TRBJ2-4; no clear D. The V end lost 1 base, the J end lost 1 base, and 11 bases lay between the germline ends. This CDR3 contains 16 residues. From germline, CDR1 is SGHTA and CDR2 FQGTGA. The CDR3 DNA is TGTGCCAGCAGCTTAAGTTCGCATTCGGCCAAAAACATTCAGTACTTC. It is translated as CASSLSSHSAKNIQYF.

CDR3 in amino acids: CASSLHGLAGGDEQFF. CDR3 nucleotide sequence: TGTGCCAGCAGCCTCCACGGACTAGCGGGAGGGGATGAGCAGTTCTTC. The chain recombines TRBV28 with TRBJ2-1; 15 bases are a match to TRBD2. With V trimmed by 6 bases and J by 8 bases, 8 bases remained unmatched. Germline CDR1 and CDR2: MDHEN and SYDVKM. The CDR3 spans 16 residues.

This clonotype was detected ten times or more. V and J are TRBV12-3 or TRBV12-4 and TRBJ2-4; 10 bases align to TRBD2. CDR3 size: 15 residues. After removal of 5 bases from V and 7 bases from J, the junction contained 8 bases not matched to a gene. The DNA of the CDR3 is TGTGCCAGCAGTAAAGCGGGGGGGCCTTTTAACATTCAGTACTTC. Protein product: CASSKAGGPFNIQYF.

This clonotype was recorded many times. The chain carries TRBV12-3 or TRBV12-4 and TRBJ1-1; tentative D call: TRBD1 (6 bases). This CDR3 is built from 15 residues. Trimming cost V 1 base and J 5 bases, with 14 bases left between them. Written as DNA, the CDR3 is TGTGCCAGCAGTTTAGGGGGGGGCGCAGGTACTGAAGCTTTCTTT. This translates into CASSLGGGAGTEAFF.

This clonotype was detected only a few times. The chain has TRBV12-3 or TRBV12-4 and TRBJ2-7; 7 nucleotides agree with TRBD1. V lost 4 bases, J lost 6 bases, and 3 bases stayed unmatched. CDR3 length: 12 residues. The DNA of the CDR3 is TGTGCCAGCAGTTGGGGGACAGTCGAGCAGTACTTC. Translated: CASSWGTVEQYF.

Only a few counts were recorded for this clonotype. The chain joins TRBV6-5 to TRBJ2-3; possible D gene TRBD1, 5 bases. The germline V and J ends were trimmed by 6 bases and 4 bases, with 11 bases remaining between them. This CDR3 spans 13 amino acids. CDR1 is MNHEY and CDR2 is SVGAGI in the germline V gene. CDR3 sequence reads: CASSLQESDTQYF. The CDR3 DNA is TGTGCCAGCAGCTTACAGGAATCAGATACGCAGTATTTT.

This clonotype occurred a few times. The chain combines TRBV12-3 or TRBV12-4 with TRBJ1-6; no definite D call. V was cut by 3 bases and J by 10 bases, with 16 bases left in between. This CDR3 contains 15 residues. This CDR3 is CASSFSWGTQSPLHF. The CDR3 DNA is TGTGCCAGCAGTTTTTCGTGGGGTACCCAATCACCCCTCCACTTT.

This clonotype has only a few counts. The rearrangement links TRBV20-1 to TRBJ1-1; unclear D gene. Germline V CDR1 and CDR2: DFQATT, SNEGSKA (reference sequence). Trimming cost V 3 bases and J 1 base, with 18 bases left between them. CDR3 length: 16 residues. CDR3 nucleotides: TGCAGTGCTAGGGCCATGAGTGGTGGAGAGAACACTGAAGCTTTCTTT. Its protein product is CSARAMSGGENTEAFF.

There are many counts of this clonotype. The chain uses TRBV24-1 and TRBJ1-5; D possibly corresponds to TRBD1 (6 bases). Trimming shortened V by 6 bases and J by 2 bases, and 10 bases separated the two germline ends. CDR3 size: 14 residues. CDR1 and CDR2 from the germline V gene are KGHDR and SFDVKD. CDR3: CATSQSGGNQPQHF. DNA for the CDR3: TGTGCCACCAGTCAGTCAGGGGGCAATCAGCCCCAGCATTTT.

This clonotype was found a few times. The chain joins TRBV28 to TRBJ2-2; D not resolved. V lost 6 bases and J 4 bases, leaving 12 bases between the germline ends. The CDR3 is 14 amino acids. Germline assignment: CDR1 MDHEN and CDR2 SYDVKM. CDR3 sequence reads: CASSLPRSTGELFF. CDR3 DNA sequence: TGTGCCAGCAGCCTCCCGCGGTCCACCGGGGAGCTGTTTTTT.

The CDR3 sequence: CASSQDQGGLASGYQETQYF. CDR3 nucleotides: TGTGCCAGCAGCCAAGATCAGGGGGGTCTGGCTAGCGGGTACCAAGAGACCCAGTACTTC. The V gene is TRBV4-2, the J gene TRBJ2-5; TRBD2 is a possible D gene (8 bases). V was pared by 0 bases and J by 0 bases, with 23 bases between. Germline loops: CDR1 LGHNA, CDR2 YNFKEQ. There are 20 residues in the CDR3.

There are a few counts of this clonotype. The chain recombines TRBV25-1 with TRBJ1-3, with unresolved D. Trimming shortened V by 4 bases and J by 0 bases, and 16 bases separated the two germline ends. The CDR3 totals 17 residues. The germline V gene has CDR1 MGHDK and CDR2 SYGVNS. CDR3 in DNA: TGTGCCAGCAGTGGAATCCATGTACGGGACTCTGGAAACACCATATATTTT. Its protein product is CASSGIHVRDSGNTIYF.